This TCR beta chain was sequenced for a study of cytomegalovirus exposure and HLA in healthy donors. The PCR contained 60 Vbeta and 13 Jbeta primers. Assay: immunoSEQ multiplex PCR; the TCRdb copy retains only in-frame clones and omits some. This sample has about 150,000 clones, with about 80% found just once. Sequencing input: PBMCs. The receptor was isolated from a young man in good health and CMV-seropositive.

CDR3 nucleotide sequence: TGTGCCAGCAGCTTACCGCCGGGACTAAGGAGAGAGCAGTTCTTC. Protein product: CASSLPPGLRREQFF. This chain uses TRBV7-9 with TRBJ2-1; TRBD2 matches at 7 bases. Germline CDR1 and CDR2: SEHNR and FQNEAQ (reference sequence). V shed 2 bases, J shed 10 bases, and the junction held 11 bases outside the gene matches. This CDR3 comprises 15 residues.